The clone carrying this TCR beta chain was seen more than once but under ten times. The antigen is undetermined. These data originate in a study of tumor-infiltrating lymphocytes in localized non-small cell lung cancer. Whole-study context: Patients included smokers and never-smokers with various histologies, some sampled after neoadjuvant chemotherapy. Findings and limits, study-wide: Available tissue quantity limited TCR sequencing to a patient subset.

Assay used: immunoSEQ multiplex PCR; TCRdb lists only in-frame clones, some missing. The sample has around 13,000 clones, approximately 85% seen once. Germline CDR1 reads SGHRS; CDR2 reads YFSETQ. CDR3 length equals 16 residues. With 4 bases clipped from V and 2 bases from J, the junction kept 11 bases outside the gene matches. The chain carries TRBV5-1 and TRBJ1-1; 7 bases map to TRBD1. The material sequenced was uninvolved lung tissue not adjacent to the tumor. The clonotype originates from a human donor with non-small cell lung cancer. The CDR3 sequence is CASSPYRQGLNTEAFF. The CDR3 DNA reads TGCGCCAGCAGCCCCTACCGACAGGGCTTAAACACTGAAGCTTTCTTT. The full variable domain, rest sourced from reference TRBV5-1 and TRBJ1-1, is KAGVTQTPRYLIKTRGQQVTLSCSPISGHRSVSWYQQTPGQGLQFLFEYFSETQRNKGNFPGRFSGRQFSNSRSEMNVSTLELGDSALYLCASSPYRQGLNTEAFFGQGTRLTVV.